These T cell receptor beta chains were read from a single sample in a study of cytomegalovirus exposure and HLA in healthy donors. Method: immunoSEQ multiplex PCR; TCRdb's copy keeps in-frame clones and lacks some. This table lists some 120,000 clones. Material for sequencing was PBMCs. These receptors were collected from a young man in good health and CMV-seronegative. CDR3s include the opening cysteine and the closing phenylalanine or tryptophan. The order of the fields is D gene, J gene, V gene, CDR3 DNA, CDR3 protein. D genes are given only for firm matches.

TRBD1	TRBJ1-6	TRBV6-5	TGTGCCAGCAGCCTTACAGGGGTGGGCTCACCCCTCCACTTT	CASSLTGVGSPLHF
.	TRBJ1-6	TRBV6-5	TGTGCCAGCAGTTACTCGGAGAGATCCTATAATTCACCCCTCCACTTT	CASSYSERSYNSPLHF
.	TRBJ2-7	TRBV29-1	TGCAGCGTTGAAGAGTCGGGAGAGGGGGAGCAGTACTTC	CSVEESGEGEQYF
.	TRBJ2-1	TRBV7-3	TGTGCCAGCAGCTTAGGGGCTAACAATGAGCAGTTCTTC	CASSLGANNEQFF
TRBD2	TRBJ2-3	TRBV5-1	TGCGCCAGCAGCAACGACCGGGAGGGAGCGGTTCCCACAGATACGCAGTATTTT	CASSNDREGAVPTDTQYF
TRBD1	TRBJ2-1	TRBV30	TGTGCCTGGAGTGCTTACAGGGGTTACAATGAGCAGTTCTTC	CAWSAYRGYNEQFF
TRBD2	TRBJ2-1	TRBV28	TGTGCCAGCAGTTTGTGGACCGTTGCGGGAGGGGCTTCCTACAATGAGCAGTTCTTC	CASSLWTVAGGASYNEQFF
TRBD1	TRBJ2-7	TRBV30	TGTGCCTGGAGTGTGGGACAGGTGCTCGAGCAGTACTTC	CAWSVGQVLEQYF
.	TRBJ1-1	TRBV6-6	TGTGCCAGCAGTTACTCTGAGGCCGACGAAGCTTTCTTT	CASSYSEADEAFF
TRBD1	TRBJ1-2	TRBV28	TGTGCCAGCGGCTCGACAGGGTCCTATGGCTACACCTTC	CASGSTGSYGYTF
.	TRBJ2-7	TRBV5-6	TGTGCCAGCAGCCTAGGCAGTAACCACCCTCCCGAGCAGTACTTC	CASSLGSNHPPEQYF
.	TRBJ1-4	TRBV21-1	TGTGCCAGCAGCAAAGGACAGGGGGCCGTCAATGAAAAACTGTTTTTT	CASSKGQGAVNEKLFF
.	TRBJ1-3	TRBV10-3	TGTGCCATCAGGGACATGTCGAGCTCTGGAAACACCATATATTTT	CAIRDMSSSGNTIYF
.	TRBJ2-1	TRBV28	TGTGCCAGCAGTTGTCCCCCGGGACTCCGGGATGATGATGAGCAGTTCTTC	CASSCPPGLRDDDEQFF
TRBD1	TRBJ1-1	TRBV7-9	TGTGCCAGCACCCTATCAAGGGGGCGGGAATTCGCTGAAGCTTTCTTT	CASTLSRGREFAEAFF
.	TRBJ2-3	TRBV5-1	TGCGCCAGCAGCCCCGACTCCCCGGGGGTGGAAACGCAGTATTTT	CASSPDSPGVETQYF
.	TRBJ2-2	TRBV5-3	TGTGCCAGAAGCCCGTTGTTTTTT	CARSPLFF
.	TRBJ1-4	TRBV18	TGTGCCAGCTCACCACCGGGGGCGGAAAAACTGTTTTTT	CASSPPGAEKLFF
TRBD1	TRBJ1-1	TRBV7-2	TGTGCCAGCAGCTTAGCCCGGACAGGGGGCTACACTGAAGCTTTCTTT	CASSLARTGGYTEAFF
.	TRBJ2-7	TRBV7-9	TGTGCCAGCAGCTTAGGGTCTGGGGGCATGGACGAGCAGTACTTC	CASSLGSGGMDEQYF
TRBD2	TRBJ2-1	TRBV5-4	TGTGCCAGCAGCCGGGAGGCCCCTAACAATGAGCAGTTCTTC	CASSREAPNNEQFF
.	TRBJ1-1	TRBV15	TGTGCCACCAGCAGGGGACACCTTAACACTGAAGCTTTCTTT	CATSRGHLNTEAFF
.	TRBJ2-3	TRBV21-1	TGTGCCAGCAGCAAGGACAGGGAACGGGGCACAGATACGCAGTATTTT	CASSKDRERGTDTQYF
.	TRBJ1-4	TRBV7-9	TGTGCCAGCAGCTTAGCGCGGGACGGCCGTGAAAAACTGTTTTTT	CASSLARDGREKLFF
TRBD1	TRBJ1-6	TRBV28	TGTGCCAGCAGTTCAGGACAGGGGGTTTCACCCCTCCACTTT	CASSSGQGVSPLHF
TRBD1	TRBJ2-3	TRBV5-6	TGTGCCAGCAGCTTGGTGGGACAGGGGGCAGATACGCAGTATTTT	CASSLVGQGADTQYF
TRBD1	TRBJ1-4	TRBV4-1	TGCGCCAGCAGCACCCGGACAGGGGCGGATGAAAAACTGTTTTTT	CASSTRTGADEKLFF
.	TRBJ2-7	TRBV6-1	TGTGCCAGCAGTGAATGGCTTTACGAGCAGTACTTC	CASSEWLYEQYF
.	TRBJ2-5	TRBV30	TGTGCCTGGAGTTGGGGAGAGAGAGAGACCCAGTACTTC	CAWSWGERETQYF
.	TRBJ2-7	TRBV19	TGTGCCAGTAGTCTCCGGACAGCTAATAACTACGAGCAGTACTTC	CASSLRTANNYEQYF